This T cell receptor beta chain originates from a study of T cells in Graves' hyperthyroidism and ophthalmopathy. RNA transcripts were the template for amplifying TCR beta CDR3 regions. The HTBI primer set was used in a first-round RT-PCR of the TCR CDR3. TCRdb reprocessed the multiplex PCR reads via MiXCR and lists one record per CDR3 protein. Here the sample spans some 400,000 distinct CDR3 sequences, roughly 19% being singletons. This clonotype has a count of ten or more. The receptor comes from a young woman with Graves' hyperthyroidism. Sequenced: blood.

The CDR3 loop is CASRRGKANTEAFF. The DNA of the CDR3 is TGTGCCAGCAGGAGGGGGAAGGCGAACACTGAAGCTTTCTTT. This chain connects TRBV6-1 to TRBJ1-1, with a possible D match to TRBD1 (6 bases). Germline V gives CDR1 MNHNS, CDR2 SASEGT. V shed 6 bases and J shed 1 base, with 12 bases lying between them. The CDR3 runs 14 residues.